Listed below are T cell receptor beta chains from one sample, sequenced in a study of blood T cell repertoires in COVID-19. Here immunoSEQ multiplex PCR was the method, and the copy in TCRdb shows in-frame clones only, minus some. The sample includes about 320,000 clones, 70% to 90% of them seen just once. The specimen sequenced was PBMCs or T cells enriched from blood (not recorded which). The receptors were gathered from a woman aged 30 to 39 who had recovered from COVID-19. Both conserved end residues are part of each CDR3. D genes are given only for firm matches. Not all rows give a size; the values are once, few, many and, for expanded clones, a class.

d_call	clone_size	v_call	j_call	cdr3_aa	cdr3_nt
NA	NA	TRBV3-1/TRBV3-2	TRBJ1-3	CASSGRGGRNTIYF	TGTGCCAGCAGCGGTCGAGGGGGAAGAAACACCATATATTTT
NA	NA	TRBV3-1/TRBV3-2	TRBJ2-1	CASSQQGVAHNEQFF	TGTGCCAGCAGCCAACAAGGAGTAGCACACAATGAGCAGTTCTTC
TRBD1	NA	TRBV3-1/TRBV3-2	TRBJ1-4	CASSQVRGTPTNEKLFF	TGTGCCAGCAGCCAAGTCAGGGGGACACCAACTAATGAAAAACTGTTTTTT
TRBD1	NA	TRBV7-6	TRBJ2-1	CASGLGQGARNEQFF	TGTGCCAGCGGGCTGGGACAGGGGGCGAGGAATGAGCAGTTCTTC
NA	NA	TRBV12-2	TRBJ1-5	CASRSEPYSNQPQHF	TGTGCAAGTCGCTCAGAACCTTATAGCAATCAGCCCCAGCATTTT
NA	NA	TRBV6-5	TRBJ2-7	CASSVSGSYEQYF	TGTGCCAGCAGCGTGTCGGGCTCCTACGAGCAGTACTTC
NA	NA	TRBV4-1	TRBJ2-7	CASSQRGQGGDEQYF	TGCGCCAGCAGCCAACGGGGACAAGGGGGGGACGAGCAGTACTTC
NA	NA	TRBV6-5	TRBJ1-2	CASSLPDSTSYTF	TGTGCCAGCAGTCTTCCGGACAGCACCAGCTACACCTTC
TRBD2	NA	TRBV24-1	TRBJ2-3	CATSDPTSGGTTDTQYF	TGTGCCACCAGTGACCCAACTAGCGGGGGGACCACAGATACGCAGTATTTT
NA	NA	TRBV6-2/TRBV6-3	TRBJ1-6	CASSYSRTVNSPLHF	TGTGCCAGCAGTTACTCCAGGACAGTAAATTCACCCCTCCACTTT
TRBD1	NA	TRBV19	TRBJ1-3	CASSSLDRVGPRNTIYF	TGTGCCAGTAGTTCCCTAGACAGGGTAGGGCCAAGAAACACCATATATTTT
TRBD1	few	TRBV15	TRBJ2-7	CATSTEQGEQYF	TGTGCCACCAGCACCGAACAGGGGGAGCAGTACTTC
TRBD1	NA	TRBV9	TRBJ1-1	CASSATGTASMNTEAFF	TGTGCCAGCAGCGCGACTGGGACAGCGTCCATGAACACTGAAGCTTTCTTT
NA	NA	TRBV9	TRBJ2-1	CASSESYGEQFF	TGTGCCAGCAGCGAGAGTTACGGGGAGCAGTTCTTC
TRBD2	NA	TRBV30	TRBJ2-3	CAWTAGGNTDTQYF	TGTGCCTGGACAGCGGGGGGTAACACAGATACGCAGTATTTT
NA	NA	TRBV18	TRBJ2-7	CASSPRHGTYEQYF	TGTGCCAGCTCACCCCGCCACGGGACCTACGAGCAGTACTTC
NA	NA	TRBV7-2	TRBJ2-5	CASGPRETQYF	TGTGCCAGCGGGCCCCGGGAGACCCAGTACTTC
NA	NA	TRBV7-5	TRBJ2-1	CARSQGGYNEQFF	TGTGCCAGAAGCCAAGGGGGCTACAATGAGCAGTTCTTC
NA	NA	TRBV29-1	TRBJ1-4	CSVMGQGNEKLFF	TGCAGCGTTATGGGCCAGGGGAACGAAAAACTGTTTTTT
NA	NA	TRBV6-1	TRBJ1-1	CASSEFDTSSEAFF	TGTGCCAGCAGTGAATTTGACACAAGCTCTGAAGCTTTCTTT
TRBD1	NA	TRBV3-1/TRBV3-2	TRBJ2-3	CASSLEGALDTQYF	TGTGCCAGCAGCCTCGAGGGGGCTTTAGATACGCAGTATTTT
TRBD1	few	TRBV30	TRBJ1-2	CAWVYTGATNYGYTF	TGTGCCTGGGTATACACAGGGGCCACCAACTATGGCTACACCTTC
NA	NA	TRBV4-3	TRBJ1-6	CASSQGEGSGSPLHF	TGCGCCAGCAGCCAGGGGGAGGGGAGCGGTTCACCCCTCCACTTT
TRBD1	NA	TRBV14	TRBJ2-1	CASSHSGTGNGEQFF	TGTGCCAGCAGCCACTCCGGGACAGGGAACGGTGAGCAGTTCTTC
NA	NA	TRBV6-6	TRBJ2-6	CASSTRWGNTLGSGANVLTF	TGTGCCAGCAGCACGAGGTGGGGCAACACCCTTGGCTCTGGGGCCAACGTCCTGACTTTC
NA	NA	TRBV19	TRBJ2-7	CASSIPLREQYF	TGTGCCAGTAGTATTCCCCTGCGGGAGCAGTACTTC
NA	NA	TRBV30	TRBJ1-2	CAWSEQGVGSYGYTF	TGTGCCTGGAGTGAACAGGGAGTGGGGTCCTATGGCTACACCTTC
TRBD1	NA	TRBV27	TRBJ1-5	CASSFQGDQPQHF	TGTGCCAGCAGTTTTCAGGGGGATCAGCCCCAGCATTTT
NA	NA	TRBV5-8	TRBJ1-5	CASSSEGTTFQPQHF	TGTGCCAGCAGCTCCGAGGGGACTACCTTCCAGCCCCAGCATTTT
NA	NA	TRBV29-1	TRBJ1-1	CSAAQLAANTEAFF	TGCAGCGCAGCCCAATTGGCGGCGAACACTGAAGCTTTCTTT
TRBD1	few	TRBV30	TRBJ1-1	CAWRLTGEYTEAFF	TGTGCCTGGAGGTTGACAGGGGAGTACACTGAAGCTTTCTTT
NA	once	TRBV5-5	TRBJ1-2	CASSLSDRAPQSGYTF	TGTGCCAGCAGCTTGTCGGACAGAGCCCCCCAGTCTGGCTACACCTTC
TRBD1	NA	TRBV5-1	TRBJ1-2	CASSLWGTGTGGYTF	TGCGCCAGCAGCTTGTGGGGGACAGGGACGGGTGGCTACACCTTC
TRBD2	NA	TRBV7-9	TRBJ2-7	CASNFGGEYEQYF	TGTGCCAGCAACTTCGGGGGGGAATACGAGCAGTACTTC
NA	NA	TRBV6-5	TRBJ2-7	CASSYLRDKDEQYF	TGTGCCAGCAGTTACTTGAGGGACAAAGACGAGCAGTACTTC
TRBD1	NA	TRBV6-5	TRBJ1-5	CASSIKQGAEQPQHF	TGTGCCAGCAGTATCAAACAGGGGGCAGAGCAGCCCCAGCATTTT
NA	once	TRBV29-1	TRBJ1-2	CSVEDQLDGYTF	TGCAGCGTTGAAGATCAACTAGATGGCTACACCTTC
NA	NA	TRBV30	TRBJ1-1	CAWSADSGGFTEAFF	TGTGCCTGGAGTGCTGACTCGGGGGGTTTCACTGAAGCTTTCTTT
NA	NA	TRBV5-5	TRBJ1-3	CASSFWVRADGNTIYF	TGTGCCAGCAGCTTTTGGGTGAGGGCGGATGGAAACACCATATATTTT
TRBD2	NA	TRBV27	TRBJ2-1	CASSTGRAYNEQFF	TGTGCCAGCAGCACCGGGAGGGCGTACAATGAGCAGTTCTTC